The 9 T cell receptor beta chains in this list originate from one sample, sequenced in a study of CD8 T cells in Susac syndrome. Reverse transcription of roughly 0.5 to 1 ug RNA was performed with random hexamers. TCRdb re-derived calls from the immunoSEQ multiplex PCR reads in MiXCR, one entry per CDR3 protein. The table records about 89,000 distinct CDR3 sequences, 85% to 95% of them present only once. The source material was CD8+ T cells from PBMCs. These receptors were collected from a human donor in good health.

The J gene is TRBJ2-3, the V gene TRBV4-2; 8 nucleotides line up with TRBD2. Looked up from germline, CDR1 is LGHNA and CDR2 is YNFKEQ. The CDR3 totals 16 residues. V was pared by 4 bases and J by 1 base, with 7 bases of the junction left unmatched. CDR3 in amino acids: CASSLRGAGGTDTQYF. CDR3 coding DNA: TGTGCCAGCAGCCTCAGAGGAGCGGGGGGCACAGATACGCAGTATTTT.

The chain has TRBV27 and TRBJ2-7, with a tentative D call TRBD1 (6 bases). The CDR3 sequence is 12 residues long. The ends were cut back, 6 bases at V and 3 bases at J, with 9 bases in the middle. CDR1 MNHEY and CDR2 SMNVEV come from the germline V gene (reference sequence). CDR3: CASRQGSYEQYF. Here the CDR3 DNA reads TGTGCCAGCAGACAGGGTAGCTACGAGCAGTACTTC.

The chain links TRBV29-1 to TRBJ1-6; D is undetermined. The germline V gene has CDR1 SQVTM and CDR2 ANQGSEA. The CDR3 runs to 16 residues. The V end lost 5 bases, the J end lost 2 bases, and 16 bases lay between the germline ends. In DNA form, the CDR3 reads TGCAGCGTTAACGAACTCTTACGTCCCTATAATTCACCCCTCCACTTT. Translated, it gives CSVNELLRPYNSPLHF.

This sequence joins TRBV5-6 and TRBJ2-7, with 10 bases that match TRBD1. CDR1 and CDR2 from the germline V gene are SGHDT and YYEEEE. This CDR3 comprises 19 residues. V lost 1 base to trimming and J lost 4 bases; unmatched junction nucleotides: 17. Here the CDR3 reads CASSLRRTRQGATPYEQYF. DNA of the CDR3: TGTGCCAGCAGCTTGAGGAGGACACGACAGGGGGCTACTCCGTACGAGCAGTACTTC.

This sequence joins TRBV5-6 and TRBJ1-1; weak D call: TRBD1 (5 bases). Germline-derived CDR1 and CDR2 are SGHDT and YYEEEE. V was cut by 6 bases and J by 5 bases, with 17 bases left in between. The CDR3 length is 14 residues. The CDR3 here is CASTTMGDGTEAFF. CDR3 coding DNA: TGTGCCAGCACCACGATGGGGGACGGTACTGAAGCTTTCTTT. The variable domain in full, with the rest retrieved from reference TRBV5-6 and TRBJ1-1, is DAGVTQSPTHLIKTRGQQVTLRCSPKSGHDTVSWYQQALGQGPQFIFQYYEEEERQRGNFPDRFSGHQFPNYSSELNVNALLLGDSALYLCASTTMGDGTEAFFGQGTRLTVV.

The rearrangement uses TRBV19 and TRBJ1-1, with 7 bases lining up with TRBD1. Per the germline V gene, CDR1 is LNHDA and CDR2 is SQIVND (reference sequence). The CDR3 sequence is 16 residues long. V gave up 5 bases and J gave up 0 bases; unmatched junction bases: 9. In DNA form, the CDR3 reads TGTGCCAGTAGTCCCTACTTGGACAGGCTGAACACTGAAGCTTTCTTT. Its translation is CASSPYLDRLNTEAFF.

CDR3 sequence: CASSEGLAGNEQFF. In DNA, the CDR3 is TGTGCCAGCAGTGAAGGCCTAGCTGGGAATGAGCAGTTCTTC. The chain links TRBV6-1 to TRBJ2-1; tentative D call: TRBD2 (5 bases). Germline assignment: CDR1 MNHNS and CDR2 SASEGT. CDR3 length: 14 amino acids. V was cut by 1 base and J by 7 bases, with 11 bases left in between.

In nucleotides, the CDR3 is TGTGCCAGCAGCGAGACTGTATACGAGCAGTACTTC. Protein: CASSETVYEQYF. The chain links TRBV25-1 to TRBJ2-7; the D is unclear. Germline CDR1 MGHDK, CDR2 SYGVNS. The V gene lost 6 bases and the J gene lost 4 bases, with 10 bases spanning the gap. The length of the CDR3 is 12 residues.

This sequence joins TRBV11-2 and TRBJ1-3, with D unresolved. This CDR3 has 15 amino acids. Looked up from germline, CDR1 is SGHAT and CDR2 is FQNNGV. V was trimmed by 5 bases and J by 0 bases, leaving 11 bases between them. The CDR3 DNA is TGTGCCAGCAGCCTCGGGCCGCTCTCTGGAAACACCATATATTTT. As protein: CASSLGPLSGNTIYF.